These T cell receptor beta chains were read from a single sample in a study of T cells after yellow fever vaccination. TCRdb analysed the 5' RACE reads with MiXCR anew, one entry per CDR3 protein. The sample shows about 320,000 distinct CDR3 sequences, 3.5% to 5% of them seen only once. The specimen comprised PBMCs, sampled 15 days after the yellow fever booster vaccination. These receptors were collected from a man between 18 and 29 years old who received the YFV17D yellow fever vaccine. Each CDR3 is given without its conserved first and last residue.

j_call	v_call	cdr3_aa
TRBJ1-6	TRBV10-2	ASTGRTGPDNSPLH
TRBJ2-3	TRBV4-3	ASSQTPGVISTDTQY
TRBJ1-3	TRBV27	ATIRRQTSGNTIY
TRBJ2-3	TRBV28	AGRQGATDTQY
TRBJ2-1	TRBV5-1	ASSLGGSTYNEQF
TRBJ2-5	TRBV12-3/TRBV12-4	ASSWAGTQETQY
TRBJ2-7	TRBV5-1	ASSLANRKNEQY
TRBJ1-5	TRBV2	ASSEVQPSVSNQPQH
TRBJ2-3	TRBV25-1	APDRVRPDTQY
TRBJ2-5	TRBV4-3	ASSQEGSAGETQY
TRBJ2-1	TRBV20-1	SAEGNYNEQF
TRBJ1-6	TRBV7-9	ASSGRDNNSPLH
TRBJ1-1	TRBV7-8	ASSISAGTVTEAF
TRBJ2-5	TRBV7-3	ASSPSGRVGETQY
TRBJ2-5	TRBV10-1	ASSRGRRLGQETQY
TRBJ2-6	TRBV9	ASSPTALAGANVLT
TRBJ2-4	TRBV20-1	SASSPGQKTIAKNIQY
TRBJ2-1	TRBV7-2	ASSRVRSSGGSSYNEQF
TRBJ2-3	TRBV4-3	ASSQEPFTDTQY
TRBJ1-6	TRBV5-1	ASSDGQDNSPLH
TRBJ2-2	TRBV27	ASSFRQGSTGELF
TRBJ2-4	TRBV12-3/TRBV12-4	ASSEQGGGNIQY
TRBJ1-1	TRBV18	ASSPRVSGFRHTEAF
TRBJ1-6	TRBV5-1	ASSQDRGAGSPLH
TRBJ2-2	TRBV9	ASSVGPHANTGELF
TRBJ1-1	TRBV27	ASSWGGGTEAF
TRBJ2-7	TRBV7-9	ASSPVRPSSSYEQY
TRBJ1-1	TRBV7-9	ASSLDIGANTEAF
TRBJ2-1	TRBV6-2/TRBV6-3	ASSYSPPGGIYNEQF
TRBJ2-7	TRBV7-6	ASSLEGDQLWEQY
TRBJ1-6	TRBV7-2	ASRGQLSNSPLH
TRBJ1-3	TRBV11-2	ASSFTGTGGNTIY
TRBJ2-6	TRBV9	ASSESPDRLGANVLT
TRBJ1-3	TRBV29-1	SVKDRAGNTIY
TRBJ2-2	TRBV7-2	ASSLGQSTGELF
TRBJ1-5	TRBV4-3	ASSQEWDQPQH
TRBJ1-2	TRBV3-1	ASSPQTGLGGYT
TRBJ1-5	TRBV7-8	ASSSLAGNQPQH
TRBJ1-1	TRBV7-9	ASSLATAF
TRBJ1-2	TRBV7-9	ASSSRGQVYGYT
TRBJ1-4	TRBV7-9	ASSLRQAYNEKLF
TRBJ1-1	TRBV7-3	ASSGGEGTEAF
TRBJ2-1	TRBV4-2	ASSHGGGAYNEQF
TRBJ2-1	TRBV3-1	ASSQADGTSGGSEQF
TRBJ2-7	TRBV6-5	ASSFSVGDRAYEQY